The sample holds many counts of the clone carrying this TCR beta chain. The sample comes from a study of kidney transplant recipient with SARS-CoV-2 infection. From germline, CDR1 is MNHEY and CDR2 SVGEGT. The length of the CDR3 is 12 residues. Trimming pared 6 bases from V and 7 bases from J, leaving 13 bases between. TCRdb passed the reads through MiXCR, listing each CDR3 protein once. The repertoire holds 200,000 to 250,000 distinct CDR3 sequences, with 25% to 30% as singletons. The material sequenced was a blood sample, taken at baseline and on day 111 from a kidney transplant recipient. This sequence joins TRBV6-2 or TRBV6-3 and TRBJ2-7; tentatively, D is TRBD2 (7 bases). The sequence derives from a male patient younger than 45 who had COVID-19 and was a kidney transplant recipient. Some T cells may possibly be graft donor cells. The DNA for the CDR3 is TGTGCCAGCAGCTGGGGGGGGCTTGAGCAGTACTTC. Its protein is CASSWGGLEQYF.